This entry describes one T cell receptor (beta chain). Antigen: not known. From germline, CDR1 is MNHNS and CDR2 SASEGT. There are 14 residues in the CDR3. Trimming pared 3 bases from V and 2 bases from J, leaving 11 bases between. The data were obtained in a study of shared clonotypes between healthy human individuals. Findings and caveats of the study: Naive subsets generally exceeded memory subsets in estimated richness.

It was at deep level that the assay was run. Only in-frame clones appear in the TCRdb table, and some are missing; sequencing was by immunoSEQ multiplex PCR. The profile covers about 1.1 million clones, with about 80% appearing a single time and more than 0.85% taken by the ten largest. In the CD4+ fraction, cells were divided into CD45RA+ naive and CD45RA-negative memory subsets. This rearrangement joins TRBV6-1 to TRBJ2-7; perhaps TRBD1 as D (5 bases). The source is a man younger than 35 in good health. Some clones in this sample may be carry-over from other donors' samples. Sequencing was carried out using memory CD4+ T cells from PBMCs. Subset: CD45RA-negative fraction. As DNA, the CDR3 is TGTGCCAGCAGTGACCAGGGTCGAACCTACGAGCAGTACTTC. Its translation: CASSDQGRTYEQYF.